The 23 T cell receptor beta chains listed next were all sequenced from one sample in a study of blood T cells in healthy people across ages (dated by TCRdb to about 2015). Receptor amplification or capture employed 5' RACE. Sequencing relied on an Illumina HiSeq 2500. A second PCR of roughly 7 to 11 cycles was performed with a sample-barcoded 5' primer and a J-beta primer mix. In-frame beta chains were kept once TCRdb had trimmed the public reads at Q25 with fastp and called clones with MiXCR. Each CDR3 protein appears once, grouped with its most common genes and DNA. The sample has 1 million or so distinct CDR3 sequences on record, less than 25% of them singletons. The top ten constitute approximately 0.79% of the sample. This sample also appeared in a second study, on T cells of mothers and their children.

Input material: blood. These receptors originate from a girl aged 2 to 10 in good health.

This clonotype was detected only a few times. CDR3 protein: CASRPDWRWVYEQYF. The DNA of the CDR3 is TGTGCCAGCAGGCCGGACTGGAGATGGGTCTACGAGCAGTACTTC. This chain connects TRBV27 to TRBJ2-7; D may be TRBD2 (5 bases). The V and J ends lost 6 bases and 3 bases respectively, with 18 bases between them. Per germline, CDR1 MNHEY and CDR2 SMNVEV (reference sequence). This CDR3 region has 15 residues.

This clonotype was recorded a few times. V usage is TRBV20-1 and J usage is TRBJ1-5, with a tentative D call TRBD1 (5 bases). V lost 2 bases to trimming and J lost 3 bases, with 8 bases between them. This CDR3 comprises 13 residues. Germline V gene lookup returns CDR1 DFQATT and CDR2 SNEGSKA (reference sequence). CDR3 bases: TGCAGTGCTAGAAGGGACTCCAATCAGCCCCAGCATTTT. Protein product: CSARRDSNQPQHF.

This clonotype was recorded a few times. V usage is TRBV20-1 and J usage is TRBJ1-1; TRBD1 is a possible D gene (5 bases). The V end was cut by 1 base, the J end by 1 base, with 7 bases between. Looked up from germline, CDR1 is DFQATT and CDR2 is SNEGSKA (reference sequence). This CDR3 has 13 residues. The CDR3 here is CSARVGPNTEAFF. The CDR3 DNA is TGCAGTGCTAGAGTGGGGCCGAACACTGAAGCTTTCTTT.

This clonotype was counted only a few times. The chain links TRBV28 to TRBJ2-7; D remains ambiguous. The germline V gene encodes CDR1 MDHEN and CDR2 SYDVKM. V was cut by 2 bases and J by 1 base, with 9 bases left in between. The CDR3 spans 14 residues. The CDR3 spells CASSLPRRSYEQYF. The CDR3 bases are TGTGCCAGCAGTTTACCTCGACGGTCCTACGAGCAGTACTTC. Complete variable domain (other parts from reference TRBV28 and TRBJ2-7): DVKVTQSSRYLVKRTGEKVFLECVQDMDHENMFWYRQDPGLGLRLIYFSYDVKMKEKGDIPEGYSVSREKKERFSLILESASTNQTSMYLCASSLPRRSYEQYFGPGTRLTVT.

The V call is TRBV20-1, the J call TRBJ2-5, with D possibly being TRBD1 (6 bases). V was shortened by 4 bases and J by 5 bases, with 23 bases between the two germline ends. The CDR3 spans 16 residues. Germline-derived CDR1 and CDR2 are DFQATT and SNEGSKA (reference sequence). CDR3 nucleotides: TGCAGTGCTACCAGAAACTCAGGGGACGCCCGGGAGACCCAGTACTTC. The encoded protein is CSATRNSGDARETQYF.

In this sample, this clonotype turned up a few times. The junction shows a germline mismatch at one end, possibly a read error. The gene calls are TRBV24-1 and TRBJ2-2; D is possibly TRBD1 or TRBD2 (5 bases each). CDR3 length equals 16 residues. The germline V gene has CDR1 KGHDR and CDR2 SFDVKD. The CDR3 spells CATSDRDRWNTGELFF. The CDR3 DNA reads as TGCGCCACCAGTGATAGGGACCGATGGAACACCGGGGAGCTGTTTTTT.

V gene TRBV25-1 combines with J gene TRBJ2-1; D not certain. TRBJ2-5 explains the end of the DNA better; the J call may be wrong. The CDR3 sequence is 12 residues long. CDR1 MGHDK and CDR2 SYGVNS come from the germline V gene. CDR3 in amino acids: CASIGTVETQYF. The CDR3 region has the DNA TGTGCCAGCATCGGTACAGTAGAGACCCAGTACTTC.

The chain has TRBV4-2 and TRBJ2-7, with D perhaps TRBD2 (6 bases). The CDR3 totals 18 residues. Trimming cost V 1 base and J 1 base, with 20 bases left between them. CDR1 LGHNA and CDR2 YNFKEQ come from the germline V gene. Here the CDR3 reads CASSQVGGPNLPSYEQYF. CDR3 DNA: TGTGCCAGCAGCCAAGTCGGGGGACCCAACCTACCGTCCTACGAGCAGTACTTC.

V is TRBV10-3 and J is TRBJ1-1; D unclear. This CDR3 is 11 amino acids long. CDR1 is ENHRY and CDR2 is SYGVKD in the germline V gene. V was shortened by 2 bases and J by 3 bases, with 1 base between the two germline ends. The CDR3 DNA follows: TGTGCCATCAGTGAGGACACTGAAGCTTTCTTT. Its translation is CAISEDTEAFF.

CDR3 nucleotide sequence: TGTGCCAGCAGTTATGCGGGACTAGCGGGCAATGAGCAGTTCTTC. Encoded protein: CASSYAGLAGNEQFF. V and J are TRBV6-5 and TRBJ2-5; 12 bases line up with TRBD2. The end of the DNA is better explained by TRBJ2-1, so the J call may be wrong. CDR3 length: 15 amino acids. CDR1 and CDR2 from the germline V gene are MNHEY and SVGAGI.

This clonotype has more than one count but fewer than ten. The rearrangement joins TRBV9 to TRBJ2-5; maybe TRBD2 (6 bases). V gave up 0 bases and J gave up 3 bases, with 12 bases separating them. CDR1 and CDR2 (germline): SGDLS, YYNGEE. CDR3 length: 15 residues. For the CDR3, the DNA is TGTGCCAGCAGCGTAGTAGGGAGGACGGAAGAGACCCAGTACTTC. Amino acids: CASSVVGRTEETQYF.

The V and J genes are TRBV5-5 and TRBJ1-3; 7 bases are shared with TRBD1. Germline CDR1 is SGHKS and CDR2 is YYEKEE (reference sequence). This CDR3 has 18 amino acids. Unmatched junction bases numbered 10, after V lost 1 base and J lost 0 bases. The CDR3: CASSLRDSLQFSGNTIYF. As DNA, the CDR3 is TGTGCCAGCAGCTTGAGGGACAGCCTTCAATTCTCTGGAAACACCATATATTTT.

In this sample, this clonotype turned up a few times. As DNA, the CDR3 is TGCGCCAGCAGCTTCTGGGCTAGCGGTTCGAACACCGGGGAGCTGTTTTTT. It yields the protein CASSFWASGSNTGELFF. The rearrangement joins TRBV5-1 to TRBJ2-2, with TRBD2 matching over 7 bases. Losses at the gene ends were 2 bases for V and 0 bases for J; bases not matched to a gene: 7. Germline V gene data show CDR1 as SGHRS and CDR2 as YFSETQ. The CDR3 contains 17 residues.

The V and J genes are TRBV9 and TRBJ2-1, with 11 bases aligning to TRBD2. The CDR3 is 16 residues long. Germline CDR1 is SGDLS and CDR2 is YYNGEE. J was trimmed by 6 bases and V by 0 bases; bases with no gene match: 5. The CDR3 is CASSVELAGDSNEQFF. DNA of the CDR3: TGTGCCAGCAGCGTAGAACTAGCGGGAGACTCCAATGAGCAGTTCTTC.

CDR3 nucleotide sequence: TGTGCCAGCAGCTTATCCCCAGGCCACACTGAAGCTTTCTTT. This gives the protein CASSLSPGHTEAFF. V gene TRBV7-2 combines with J gene TRBJ1-1; D call uncertain. Germline lookup yields CDR1 SGHTA and CDR2 FQGNSA. The CDR3 is made up of 14 amino acids. The V gene lost 2 bases and the J gene lost 3 bases, with 10 bases spanning the gap.

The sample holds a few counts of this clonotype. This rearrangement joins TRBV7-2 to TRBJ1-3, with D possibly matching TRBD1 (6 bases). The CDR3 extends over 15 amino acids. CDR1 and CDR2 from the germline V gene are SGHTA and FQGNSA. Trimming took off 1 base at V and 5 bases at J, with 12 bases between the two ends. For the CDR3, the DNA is TGTGCCAGCAGCTTAGGAGGGCAGGGGAGAAACACCATATATTTT. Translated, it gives CASSLGGQGRNTIYF. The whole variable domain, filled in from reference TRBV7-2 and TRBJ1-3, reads GAGVSQSPSNKVTEKGKDVELRCDPISGHTALYWYRQSLGQGLEFLIYFQGNSAPDKSGLPSDRFSAERTGGSVSTLTIQRTQQEDSAVYLCASSLGGQGRNTIYFGEGSWLTVV.

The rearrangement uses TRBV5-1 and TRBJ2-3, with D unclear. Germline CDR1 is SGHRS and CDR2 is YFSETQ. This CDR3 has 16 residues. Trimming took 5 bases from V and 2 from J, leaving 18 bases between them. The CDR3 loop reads CASSSTSPSLTDTQYF. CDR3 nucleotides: TGCGCCAGCAGTTCGACGTCGCCGTCACTCACAGATACGCAGTATTTT.

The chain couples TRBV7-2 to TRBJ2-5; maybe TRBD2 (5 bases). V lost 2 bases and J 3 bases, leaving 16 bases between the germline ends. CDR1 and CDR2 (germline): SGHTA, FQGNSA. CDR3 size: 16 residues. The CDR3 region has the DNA TGTGCCAGCAGCTTACAGAGGGCTACGGAAGAAGAGACCCAGTACTTC. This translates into CASSLQRATEEETQYF.

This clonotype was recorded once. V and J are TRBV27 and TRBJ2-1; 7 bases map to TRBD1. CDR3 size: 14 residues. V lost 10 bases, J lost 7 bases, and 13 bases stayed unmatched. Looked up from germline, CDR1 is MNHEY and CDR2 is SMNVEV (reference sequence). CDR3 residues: CATQAEGAGNEQFF. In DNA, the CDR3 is TGTGCCACTCAGGCCGAGGGGGCAGGAAATGAGCAGTTCTTC.

The CDR3 reads CASSHTTSDSYNEQFF. DNA for the CDR3: TGTGCCAGCAGCCACACGACTAGCGATTCCTACAATGAGCAGTTCTTC. This chain uses TRBV3-1 with TRBJ2-1; TRBD2 aligns across 8 bases. V lost 3 bases, J lost 1 base, and 5 bases stayed unmatched. The CDR3 contains 16 residues. Germline V gives CDR1 LGHDT, CDR2 YNNKEL (reference sequence).

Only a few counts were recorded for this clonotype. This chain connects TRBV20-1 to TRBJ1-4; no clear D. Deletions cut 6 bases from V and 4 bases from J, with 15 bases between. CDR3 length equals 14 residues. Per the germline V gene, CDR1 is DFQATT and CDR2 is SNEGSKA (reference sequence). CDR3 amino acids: CSATKYVDNEKLFF. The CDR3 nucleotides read TGCAGTGCGACAAAGTATGTTGATAATGAAAAACTGTTTTTT.

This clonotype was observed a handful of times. This CDR3 reads CASSHHRDPGGNIQYF. In DNA, the CDR3 is TGTGCCAGCAGTCACCACCGGGATCCCGGAGGGAACATTCAGTACTTC. The rearrangement joins TRBV6-6 to TRBJ2-4, with D perhaps TRBD2 (6 bases). Deletions cut 5 bases from V and 7 bases from J, with 21 bases between. Germline V gives CDR1 MNHNY, CDR2 SVGAGI (reference sequence). The length of the CDR3 is 16 residues.

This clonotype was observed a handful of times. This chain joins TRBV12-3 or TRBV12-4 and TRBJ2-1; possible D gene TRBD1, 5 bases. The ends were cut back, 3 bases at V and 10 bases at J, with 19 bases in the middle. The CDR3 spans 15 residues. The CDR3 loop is CASSFDLWTYREQFF. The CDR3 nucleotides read TGTGCCAGCAGTTTTGACCTTTGGACCTACAGGGAGCAGTTCTTC.